Listed here are 17 T cell receptor beta chains from one sample, sequenced in a study of T cell changes during pregnancy in multiple sclerosis. The data were produced by immunoSEQ multiplex PCR, yet TCRdb's version contains in-frame clones alone and is incomplete. The table records tens of thousands of clones, 88% of them present only once. The specimen was peripheral blood, collected in the first trimester of pregnancy. The receptors were gathered from a female donor with multiple sclerosis, enrolled in a pregnancy study.

The CDR3 reads CASSYGQGGYGYTF. The DNA of the CDR3 is TGTGCCAGCAGTTATGGACAGGGAGGCTATGGCTACACCTTC. The chain recombines TRBV6-5 with TRBJ1-2; the match to TRBD1 covers 8 bases. Germline trimming cut 3 bases from V and 4 bases from J; bases unmatched to any gene: 4. The CDR3 is 14 residues long. The germline CDR1 and CDR2 sequences are MNHEY and SVGAGI.

The genes are TRBV2 and TRBJ1-1; D is ambiguous. Germline V gene sequence: CDR1 SNHLY, CDR2 FYNNEI. This CDR3 is built from 13 residues. V lost 11 bases and J 0 bases, leaving 13 bases between the germline ends. The CDR3, as DNA: TGTGCCGGCCGCGACAACATGAACACTGAAGCTTTCTTT. Its protein is CAGRDNMNTEAFF.

The chain carries TRBV7-2 and TRBJ1-5; TRBD1 is a possible D gene (6 bases). The ends were cut back, 3 bases at V and 7 bases at J, with 19 bases in the middle. The CDR3 length is 16 residues. Germline lookup yields CDR1 SGHTA and CDR2 FQGNSA. The DNA for the CDR3 is TGTGCCAGCAGCTTGGGGGCAGGGAGTAGGGGGCAGCCCCAGCATTTT. It specifies CASSLGAGSRGQPQHF.

For this clone: One end of the junction varies from germline; a read error may be responsible. The rearrangement links TRBV5-4 to TRBJ2-7; tentatively, D is TRBD2 (6 bases). The CDR3 contains 13 residues. Germline CDR1 is SGHNT and CDR2 is YYREEE (reference sequence). The CDR3 loop reads CASSLGGSGVNLF. The CDR3 nucleotides are TGTGCCAGCAGCTTGGGAGGGTCGGGGGTCAACCTCTTC.

V usage is TRBV6-5 and J usage is TRBJ1-3; D is perhaps TRBD1 (5 bases). CDR1 is MNHEY, CDR2 SVGAGI, per germline. V was shortened by 4 bases and J by 0 bases, with 10 bases between the two germline ends. The length of the CDR3 is 15 residues. As DNA, the CDR3 is TGTGCCAGCAGTTTACGGGACTTCTCTGGAAACACCATATATTTT. It is translated as CASSLRDFSGNTIYF.

This clone was detected only a few times. The rearrangement links TRBV21-1 to TRBJ1-1; the D call TRBD1 from the table was never checked on the DNA. TRBV21-1 is tagged as a pseudogene. This CDR3 is 16 amino acids long. The CDR3 coding sequence is TGTGCCAGCACCAGGACTTGGGGACAACGTGGTACTGAAGCTTTCTTT. The encoded protein is CASTRTWGQRGTEAFF.

The chain recombines TRBV6-5 with TRBJ2-2; D perhaps matches TRBD1 (5 bases). Per the germline V gene, CDR1 is MNHEY and CDR2 is SVGAGI. V shed 1 base and J shed 4 bases, with 10 bases lying between them. This CDR3 has 15 amino acids. DNA for the CDR3: TGTGCCAGCAGTTACTTCAGGGATACCACCGGGGAGCTGTTTTTT. It encodes CASSYFRDTTGELFF.

The J gene is TRBJ2-1, the V gene TRBV27; 8 nucleotides line up with TRBD2. Trimming removed 3 bases from V and 2 bases from J; junction bases left unmatched: 3. The CDR3 covers 15 residues. Germline V gene lookup returns CDR1 MNHEY and CDR2 SMNVEV (reference sequence). CDR3 sequence: CASSLYSGAYNEQFF. Here the CDR3 DNA reads TGTGCCAGCAGTTTGTATAGCGGGGCCTACAATGAGCAGTTCTTC.

This sequence joins TRBV18 and TRBJ2-2; 10 bases agree with TRBD2. The CDR3 loop spans 16 amino acids. V shed 6 bases and J 1 base; nucleotides not matched to a gene: 5. Germline V gives CDR1 KGHSH, CDR2 LQKENI. The chain's CDR3 is CASSQTSGKNTGELFF. CDR3 nucleotides: TGTGCCAGCTCGCAAACTAGCGGGAAGAACACCGGGGAGCTGTTTTTT.

This sequence joins TRBV6-1 and TRBJ2-5; TRBD1 aligns across 8 bases. The CDR3 runs to 15 residues. The J segment lost 4 bases and the V segment lost 4 bases, leaving 8 bases of the junction unmatched. Germline loops: CDR1 MNHNS, CDR2 SASEGT. The CDR3 DNA is TGTGCCAGCAGTGCCGGGACAGGCGGGCCAGAGACCCAGTACTTC. Its translation: CASSAGTGGPETQYF.

The chain is built from TRBV5-1 and TRBJ2-1, with unresolved D. This CDR3 has 14 amino acids. Germline V gene sequence: CDR1 SGHRS, CDR2 YFSETQ. Between the trimmed V and J ends, which lost 0 bases and 0 bases, there was a span of 4 bases. The CDR3 DNA follows: TGCGCCAGCAGCTTGGTTAGCTCCTACAATGAGCAGTTCTTC. It encodes CASSLVSSYNEQFF.

This clone appeared a single time. This chain uses TRBV9 with TRBJ2-7; 8 bases fit TRBD2. Germline V lookup: CDR1 SGDLS, CDR2 YYNGEE. The CDR3 is 16 amino acids. After removal of 2 bases from V and 5 bases from J, the junction contained 12 bases not matched to a gene. CDR3 amino acids: CASSVGVREGLDEQYF. DNA of the CDR3: TGTGCCAGCAGCGTGGGGGTACGGGAGGGCCTGGACGAGCAGTACTTC.

The rearrangement uses TRBV27 and TRBJ2-7; D possibly corresponds to TRBD2 (5 bases). Germline CDR1 MNHEY, CDR2 SMNVEV (reference sequence). CDR3 length equals 15 residues. Trimming stripped 5 bases from V and 3 bases from J, with 17 bases between. CDR3: CASSPRTGISYEQYF. The CDR3 DNA reads TGTGCCAGCAGTCCCCGGACCGGGATAAGCTACGAGCAGTACTTC.

The rearrangement joins TRBV9 to TRBJ1-1, with D perhaps TRBD1 (6 bases). The V and J ends lost 4 bases and 3 bases respectively, with 16 bases between them. This CDR3 has 15 residues. CDR1 and CDR2 from the germline V gene are SGDLS and YYNGEE. The CDR3 sequence: CASSSPPGADTEAFF. CDR3 in DNA: TGTGCCAGCAGCTCCCCCCCAGGGGCGGACACTGAAGCTTTCTTT.

The chain recombines TRBV9 with TRBJ2-6; D call uncertain. Between the trimmed V and J ends, which lost 0 bases and 2 bases, there was a span of 3 bases. CDR1 is SGDLS and CDR2 is YYNGEE in the germline V gene. There are 14 residues in the CDR3. The CDR3 loop reads CASSVVTGANVLTF. The CDR3 coding sequence is TGTGCCAGCAGCGTAGTTACTGGGGCCAACGTCCTGACTTTC.

The table lists this clone with a count of one. The rearrangement joins TRBV4-1 to TRBJ1-5, with D perhaps TRBD1 (6 bases). The CDR3 length is 15 residues. Trimming cost V 0 bases and J 9 bases, with 15 bases left between them. Looked up from germline, CDR1 is MGHRA and CDR2 is YSYEKL. Here the CDR3 reads CASSQEARDTAPQHF. The CDR3 nucleotides are TGCGCCAGCAGCCAAGAGGCGAGGGACACGGCGCCCCAGCATTTT.

The CDR3 spells CASSHGLATGEQYF. In DNA, the CDR3 is TGTGCCAGCAGCCATGGACTAGCGACAGGCGAGCAGTACTTC. This chain links TRBV7-9 with TRBJ2-7, with 9 positions matching TRBD2. Per the germline V gene, CDR1 is SEHNR and CDR2 is FQNEAQ (reference sequence). This CDR3 is built from 14 residues. The V gene end was trimmed by 5 bases and the J gene end by 6 bases; junction bases not matched to a gene: 8. The whole variable domain, filled in from reference TRBV7-9 and TRBJ2-7, reads DTGVSQNPRHKITKRGQNVTFRCDPISEHNRLYWYRQTLGQGPEFLTYFQNEAQLEKSRLLSDRFSAERPKGSFSTLEIQRTEQGDSAMYLCASSHGLATGEQYFGPGTRLTVT.